The 30 T cell receptor beta chains in this list originate from one sample, sequenced in a study of Graves' ophthalmopathy and Graves' hyperthyroidism. The study amplified TCR beta CDR3 regions using RNA transcripts. RT-PCR with HTBI primers came first, then second-round multiplex PCR. Each CDR3 protein is one row after TCRdb ran MiXCR on the multiplex PCR reads. The sample holds over 150,000 distinct CDR3 sequences; less than 45% are singletons and the top ten take 5.8%. Sequenced material: peripheral blood. All receptors derive from a middle-aged woman with Graves' ophthalmopathy.

A few counts support this clonotype. The chain has TRBV6-1 and TRBJ2-7, with D possibly being TRBD1 or TRBD2 (5 bases each). The V and J ends lost 4 bases and 7 bases respectively, with 23 bases between them. Germline V gene lookup returns CDR1 MNHNS and CDR2 SASEGT. This CDR3 comprises 16 residues. The CDR3 bases are TGTGCCAGCAGTGCCGGCCCGGGACGCCGTTTAGGTGAGCAGTACTTC. Its translation is CASSAGPGRRLGEQYF.

The chain has TRBV28 and TRBJ1-5, with D hard to call. The germline V gene has CDR1 MDHEN and CDR2 SYDVKM. Trimming took 4 bases from V and 7 from J, leaving 14 bases between them. The CDR3 covers 14 residues. CDR3 in DNA: TGTGCCAGCAGTTCGACCCCGGTGGGACAGCCCCAGCATTTT. Amino acids: CASSSTPVGQPQHF.

This clonotype was recorded at least ten times. V usage is TRBV6-5 and J usage is TRBJ1-4; D possibly corresponds to TRBD1 (5 bases). The CDR3 sequence is 14 residues long. Trimming took 2 bases from V and 6 from J, leaving 10 bases between them. The germline CDR1 and CDR2 sequences are MNHEY and SVGAGI. The CDR3 DNA reads TGTGCCAGCAGTTACAGGGCGGGGGATGAAAAACTGTTTTTT. It translates to CASSYRAGDEKLFF.

This clonotype appeared a few times. This rearrangement joins TRBV6-1 to TRBJ1-1; 8 positions match TRBD1. CDR1 is MNHNS, CDR2 SASEGT, per germline. Trimming at V came to 4 bases and at J to 1 base, leaving 2 bases not matched to a gene. CDR3 length equals 14 residues. Written as DNA, the CDR3 is TGTGCCAGCAGTGGGGACAGGACGAACACTGAAGCTTTCTTT. Protein: CASSGDRTNTEAFF.

This clonotype was seen ten or more times. The chain joins TRBV5-6 to TRBJ2-7; 10 bases match TRBD1. This CDR3 is 15 amino acids long. The germline V gene encodes CDR1 SGHDT and CDR2 YYEEEE. The junction had 8 bases not matched to a gene; V was cut back by 3 bases and J by 5 bases. CDR3 bases: TGTGCCAGCAGCTCCGATCCGGGACAGGGGAACGAGCAGTACTTC. Amino acids: CASSSDPGQGNEQYF.

The gene calls are TRBV6-5 and TRBJ1-1; D gene ambiguous. With 8 bases removed from V and 7 bases from J, the gap between germline ends came to 11 bases. This CDR3 has 11 residues. From germline, CDR1 is MNHEY and CDR2 SVGAGI. CDR3 DNA sequence: TGTGCCAGCCGGTATGTCGGTGAAGCTTTCTTT. Translating gives CASRYVGEAFF.

This clonotype occurred many times. V is TRBV7-2 and J is TRBJ2-2; 11 bases map to TRBD1. The CDR3 runs 15 residues. Germline lookup yields CDR1 SGHTA and CDR2 FQGNSA. V dropped 3 bases and J dropped 4; count of bases not matched to a gene: 1. This CDR3 reads CASSLGQGGTGELFF. For the CDR3, the DNA is TGTGCCAGCAGCTTGGGACAGGGGGGCACCGGGGAGCTGTTTTTT.

Many counts were recorded for this clonotype. The chain uses TRBV20-1 and TRBJ1-6, with unresolved D. The germline CDR1 and CDR2 sequences are DFQATT and SNEGSKA (reference sequence). The CDR3 has 15 residues. V was cut by 6 bases and J by 9 bases, with 21 bases left in between. In DNA form, the CDR3 reads TGCAGTGCCCGCACCATGCAGGATGAGAGTTCACCCCTCCACTTT. Translating it yields CSARTMQDESSPLHF.

The sample holds many counts of this clonotype. This rearrangement joins TRBV6-1 to TRBJ2-5; 7 bases agree with TRBD1. V gave up 4 bases and J gave up 5 bases; unmatched junction bases: 7. Germline values: CDR1 MNHNS, CDR2 SASEGT. CDR3 length: 14 residues. CDR3 sequence: CASSGGGVGETQYF. In DNA, the CDR3 is TGTGCCAGCAGTGGAGGGGGCGTCGGGGAGACCCAGTACTTC.

This clonotype has ten or more counts. The genes are TRBV28 and TRBJ2-7; D unclear. V lost 8 bases and J lost 3, with 11 bases in between. The CDR3 is made up of 12 amino acids. Germline V gene data show CDR1 as MDHEN and CDR2 as SYDVKM. In DNA, the CDR3 is TGTGCCAGCCGAGACTTAATCTACGAGCAGTACTTC. Its protein is CASRDLIYEQYF.

This clonotype has a count of ten or more. The chain joins TRBV9 to TRBJ2-5; the match to TRBD2 covers 13 bases. The CDR3 is 15 amino acids. Germline V gene data show CDR1 as SGDLS and CDR2 as YYNGEE. The junction had 1 base not matched to a gene; V was cut back by 0 bases and J by 5 bases. CDR3 nucleotide sequence: TGTGCCAGCAGCGTAGTGGGACTAGCGGGGGAGACCCAGTACTTC. Encoded protein: CASSVVGLAGETQYF.

This clonotype was seen many times. Because the CDR3 is missing its conserved closing phenylalanine or tryptophan, this is likely a read error. This rearrangement joins TRBV12-3 or TRBV12-4 to TRBJ2-2; 8 bases fit TRBD1. V lost 6 bases, J lost 2 bases, and 8 bases stayed unmatched. CDR3 length: 16 residues. The CDR3 region is CASRVRGQVNTGELFL. Here the CDR3 DNA reads TGTGCCAGCAGAGTAAGGGGACAGGTCAACACCGGGGAGCTGTTTCTT.

The V gene is TRBV15, the J gene TRBJ2-5; 10 bases are shared with TRBD1. Near its end, the DNA agrees better with TRBJ2-4, so the J call may be wrong. The CDR3 sequence is 13 residues long. Germline CDR1 and CDR2: LNHNV and YYDKDF (reference sequence). The CDR3 loop is CATTGQGGDIQYF. The CDR3 DNA reads as TGTGCCACCACTGGACAGGGGGGGGACATTCAGTACTTC.

This clonotype was found a few times. The V call is TRBV6-1, the J call TRBJ1-1, with 7 bases lining up with TRBD1. CDR1 is MNHNS, CDR2 SASEGT, per germline. The CDR3 is 14 amino acids. The V gene end was trimmed by 7 bases and the J gene end by 4 bases; junction bases not matched to a gene: 9. The CDR3 loop is CASTSRGRGTEAFF. CDR3 coding DNA: TGTGCCAGCACCTCGAGGGGGCGAGGCACTGAAGCTTTCTTT.

This clonotype occurred many times. The J gene is TRBJ1-1, the V gene TRBV6-2 or TRBV6-3; no clear D gene. The CDR3 is 15 amino acids. Germline V lookup: CDR1 MNHEY, CDR2 SVGEGT. Trimming took 6 bases from V and 0 from J, leaving 14 bases between them. As DNA, the CDR3 is TGTGCCAGCAGCTTCCTCCCTGACATGAACACTGAAGCTTTCTTT. Protein product: CASSFLPDMNTEAFF.

This clonotype was found many times. V is TRBV7-2 and J is TRBJ2-2; D gene ambiguous. The CDR3 contains 14 residues. V lost 2 bases, J lost 2 bases, and 6 bases lay in between. Germline V lookup: CDR1 SGHTA, CDR2 FQGNSA. The DNA for the CDR3 is TGTGCCAGCAGCTTACAATACAACACCGGGGAGCTGTTTTTT. Its translation is CASSLQYNTGELFF. Drawing the rest from reference TRBV7-2 and TRBJ2-2, the complete variable domain is GAGVSQSPSNKVTEKGKDVELRCDPISGHTALYWYRQSLGQGLEFLIYFQGNSAPDKSGLPSDRFSAERTGGSVSTLTIQRTQQEDSAVYLCASSLQYNTGELFFGEGSRLTVL.

The J gene is TRBJ2-5, the V gene TRBV29-1; D unresolved. The CDR3 runs 11 residues. Germline-derived CDR1 and CDR2 are SQVTM and ANQGSEA. Trimming shortened V by 6 bases and J by 2 bases, and 7 bases separated the two germline ends. The CDR3 DNA is TGCAGCGTAAAGCGTCAAGAGACCCAGTACTTC. Translating it yields CSVKRQETQYF.

In its sample, this clonotype was seen once. The chain joins TRBV29-1 to TRBJ2-4, with D unclear. V was trimmed by 2 bases and J by 5 bases, leaving 4 bases between them. The CDR3 is made up of 11 amino acids. Germline lookup yields CDR1 SQVTM and CDR2 ANQGSEA. CDR3 nucleotide sequence: TGCAGCGTTGAACAGCAAAACATTCAGTACTTC. Translation: CSVEQQNIQYF.

This clonotype was found many times. At one end the junction does not follow the germline gene, possibly because of a read error. The chain has TRBV28 and TRBJ1-1; D possibly corresponds to TRBD1 (6 bases). Germline lookup yields CDR1 MDHEN and CDR2 SYDVKM. This CDR3 comprises 16 residues. This chain's CDR3 is CASSPVKQGVYTEALF. CDR3 DNA sequence: TGTGCCAGCAGTCCGGTGAAACAGGGAGTCTACACTGAAGCTCTCTTT.

The J gene is TRBJ2-5, the V gene TRBV28; D possibly corresponds to TRBD2 (7 bases). Trimming took 4 bases from V and 3 from J, leaving 21 bases between them. CDR1 is MDHEN and CDR2 is SYDVKM in the germline V gene. This CDR3 has 17 residues. The CDR3 nucleotides read TGTGCCAGCAGTTCCCTGAGCTTAAGGGGGGGGAAAGAGACCCAGTACTTC. Amino acids: CASSSLSLRGGKETQYF.

The chain recombines TRBV19 with TRBJ1-2; possible D gene TRBD1, 5 bases. The germline V gene encodes CDR1 LNHDA and CDR2 SQIVND (reference sequence). Trimming left V 6 bases short and J 4 bases short, with 18 bases between. The CDR3 has 15 amino acids. The CDR3 sequence is CASSQSGHSGYGYTF. The CDR3 DNA follows: TGTGCCAGTAGCCAATCCGGACACTCGGGCTATGGCTACACCTTC.

CDR3 protein: CASSKGTAEAFF. The CDR3 DNA follows: TGTGCCAGCAGCAAGGGCACAGCTGAAGCTTTCTTT. The chain has TRBV6-1 and TRBJ1-1; D is unresolved. The germline CDR1 and CDR2 sequences are MNHNS and SASEGT. The CDR3 consists of 12 residues. V was shortened by 6 bases and J by 6 bases, with 11 bases between the two germline ends.

This clonotype was counted many times. Here the CDR3 reads CASSYRGTGELFF. The CDR3 bases are TGTGCCAGCAGTTACAGGGGGACCGGGGAGCTGTTTTTT. This sequence joins TRBV6-5 and TRBJ2-2; D may be TRBD1 (6 bases). CDR3 length: 13 residues. Germline V gene data show CDR1 as MNHEY and CDR2 as SVGAGI. Trimming stripped 2 bases from V and 5 bases from J, with 6 bases between.

DNA of the CDR3: TGTGCCAGCAGGGGCGGGGGGGCATGGGAGACCCAGTACTTC. Residues: CASRGGGAWETQYF. This chain connects TRBV7-2 to TRBJ2-5; 9 nucleotides align to TRBD2. From germline, CDR1 is SGHTA and CDR2 FQGNSA. The CDR3 is made up of 14 amino acids. After removal of 6 bases from V and 5 bases from J, the junction contained 7 bases not matched to a gene.

This clonotype was observed at least ten times. The CDR3 spells CSVEAQDRTNYGYTF. CDR3 coding DNA: TGCAGCGTTGAAGCCCAGGACAGAACAAACTATGGCTACACCTTC. J is TRBJ1-2 and V is TRBV29-1, with D possibly matching TRBD1 (6 bases). Per germline, CDR1 SQVTM and CDR2 ANQGSEA. The CDR3 is 15 amino acids. Trimming stripped 1 base from V and 2 bases from J, with 14 bases between.

This clonotype was counted ten times or more. CDR3 sequence (DNA): TGTGCCAGCTCACCGCGAGAGGGGGGAGGAGAGACCCAGTACTTC. Its translation: CASSPREGGGETQYF. The chain combines TRBV18 with TRBJ2-5; D possibly matches TRBD1 or TRBD2 (6 bases each). CDR3 length equals 15 residues. CDR1 is KGHSH and CDR2 is LQKENI in the germline V gene. The germline V and J ends were trimmed by 3 bases and 4 bases, with 15 bases remaining between them. The entire variable domain, with the rest obtained from reference TRBV18 and TRBJ2-5, is as follows: NAGVMQNPRHLVRRRGQEARLRCSPMKGHSHVYWYRQLPEEGLKFMVYLQKENIIDESGMPKERFSAEFPKEGPSILRIQQVVRGDSAAYFCASSPREGGGETQYFGPGTRLLVL.

The chain carries TRBV20-1 and TRBJ2-7; possibly TRBD1 or TRBD2 for D (5 bases each). Germline CDR1 DFQATT, CDR2 SNEGSKA (reference sequence). V was shortened by 6 bases and J by 6 bases, with 18 bases between the two germline ends. CDR3 length: 13 amino acids. CDR3 DNA: TGCAGTGCAAGGACCGGGGCAACTATCGAGCAGTACTTC. Translated: CSARTGATIEQYF.

This chain joins TRBV27 and TRBJ2-6; 7 bases map to TRBD1. The CDR3 has 18 amino acids. Losses at the gene ends were 6 bases for V and 0 bases for J; bases not matched to a gene: 11. Germline CDR1 and CDR2: MNHEY and SMNVEV (reference sequence). CDR3 residues: CASSSYRDSNSGANVLTF. The CDR3, as DNA: TGTGCCAGCAGCTCCTATCGGGACAGCAACTCTGGGGCCAACGTCCTGACTTTC.

This clonotype came up many times. V gene TRBV2 combines with J gene TRBJ1-2, with D uncertain. The CDR3 extends over 10 amino acids. V was pared by 8 bases and J by 2 bases, with 3 bases between. CDR1 is SNHLY, CDR2 FYNNEI, per germline. This CDR3 reads CASGNYGYTF. CDR3 nucleotides: TGTGCCAGCGGGAACTATGGCTACACCTTC. Using reference TRBV2 and TRBJ1-2 for the parts outside the CDR3, the full variable domain is EPEVTQTPSHQVTQMGQEVILRCVPISNHLYFYWYRQILGQKVEFLVSFYNNEISEKSEIFDDQFSVERPDGSNFTLKIRSTKLEDSAMYFCASGNYGYTFGSGTRLTVV.

For this clonotype: An end of the junction does not agree with germline; a read error may underlie this. This rearrangement joins TRBV20-1 to TRBJ2-2; D gene ambiguous. The CDR3 totals 15 residues. The germline V gene has CDR1 DFQATT and CDR2 SNEGSKA (reference sequence). CDR3 DNA sequence: TGCAGTGCCAGAGACTGGCGGAGCAACACCGGGGAGCTGTTTTTT. Its translation: CSARDWRSNTGELFF.